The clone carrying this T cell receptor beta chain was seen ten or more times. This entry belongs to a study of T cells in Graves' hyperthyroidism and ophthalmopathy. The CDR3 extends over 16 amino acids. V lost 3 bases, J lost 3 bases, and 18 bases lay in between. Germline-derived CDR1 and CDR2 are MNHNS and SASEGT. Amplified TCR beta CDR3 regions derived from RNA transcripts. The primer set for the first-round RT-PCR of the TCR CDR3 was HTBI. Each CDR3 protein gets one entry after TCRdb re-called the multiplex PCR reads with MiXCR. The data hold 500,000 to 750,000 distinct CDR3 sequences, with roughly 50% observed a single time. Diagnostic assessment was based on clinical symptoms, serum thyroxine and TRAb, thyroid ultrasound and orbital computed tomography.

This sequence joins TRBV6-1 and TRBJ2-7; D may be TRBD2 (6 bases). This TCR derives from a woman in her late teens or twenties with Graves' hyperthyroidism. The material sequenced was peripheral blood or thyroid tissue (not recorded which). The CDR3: CASSDTPGTLGYEQYF. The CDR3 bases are TGTGCCAGCAGTGATACTCCCGGGACTTTAGGCTACGAGCAGTACTTC.